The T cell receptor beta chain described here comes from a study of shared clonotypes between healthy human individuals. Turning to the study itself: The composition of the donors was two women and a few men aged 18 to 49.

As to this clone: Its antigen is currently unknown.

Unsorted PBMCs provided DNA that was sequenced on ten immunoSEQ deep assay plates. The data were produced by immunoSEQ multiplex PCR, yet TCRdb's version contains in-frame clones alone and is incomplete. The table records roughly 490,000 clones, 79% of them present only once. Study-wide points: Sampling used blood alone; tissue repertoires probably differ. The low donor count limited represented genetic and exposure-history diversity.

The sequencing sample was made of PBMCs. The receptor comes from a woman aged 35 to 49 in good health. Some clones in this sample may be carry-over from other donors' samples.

This CDR3 reads CASSPPVGDEKLFF. CDR3 DNA sequence: TGTGCCAGCTCACCACCGGTCGGGGATGAAAAACTGTTTTTT. V and J are TRBV18 and TRBJ1-4; D gene unclear. The CDR3 length is 14 residues. Germline lookup yields CDR1 KGHSH and CDR2 LQKENI. Trimming took 0 bases from V and 6 from J, leaving 8 bases between them.